The clone carrying this T cell receptor (beta chain) was recorded at least ten times. Time point here: persistent/refractory GD, antithyroid drugs over 5 years with positive TRAb. PBMC-extracted RNA yielded the TCR library. The TCR beta library used iRepertoire HTBI primers with Arm-PCR amplification of CDR3. In the original processing: Samples revealed approximately 60 TRBV and roughly 15 TRBJ segments. TCRdb re-called the multiplex PCR reads with MiXCR, one entry per CDR3 protein. For this entry, the V and J calls and clone size follow TCRdb and not the study's own pipeline. The profile shows a few hundred thousand distinct CDR3 sequences, around a quarter of them singletons. This sample was taken from a study of regulatory T cells in long-lasting Graves disease. Germline V gene data show CDR1 as MNHEY and CDR2 as SVGAGI. V lost 4 bases, J lost 6 bases, and 12 bases lay in between. CDR3 length equals 13 residues.

This clonotype originated in a female donor with Graves disease. Sequences were derived from peripheral blood mononuclear cells (PBMCs), sampled when the disease was refractory, from a patient treated with antithyroid drugs. This chain uses TRBV6-5 with TRBJ1-1, with D perhaps matching TRBD1 (5 bases). The CDR3 bases are TGTGCCAGCAGTTGGGGTGGGGGGGCTGAAGCTTTCTTT. It translates to CASSWGGGAEAFF.